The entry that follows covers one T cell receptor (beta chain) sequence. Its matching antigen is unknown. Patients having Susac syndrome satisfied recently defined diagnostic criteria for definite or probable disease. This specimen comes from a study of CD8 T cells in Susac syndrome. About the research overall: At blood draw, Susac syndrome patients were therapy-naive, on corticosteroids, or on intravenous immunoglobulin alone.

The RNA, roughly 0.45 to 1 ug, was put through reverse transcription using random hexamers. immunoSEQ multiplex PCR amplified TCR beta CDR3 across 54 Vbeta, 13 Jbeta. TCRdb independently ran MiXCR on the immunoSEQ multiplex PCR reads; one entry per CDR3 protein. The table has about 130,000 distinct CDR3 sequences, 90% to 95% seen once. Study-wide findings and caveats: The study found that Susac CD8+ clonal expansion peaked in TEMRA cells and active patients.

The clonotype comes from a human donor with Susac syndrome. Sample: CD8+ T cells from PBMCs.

DNA for the CDR3: TGTGCCAGCAGACAGACAGGTTTAGGTGGCTACACCTTC. Translated, it gives CASRQTGLGGYTF. The chain links TRBV6-5 to TRBJ1-2; TRBD1 might be the D (6 bases). Germline loops: CDR1 MNHEY, CDR2 SVGAGI. Trimming removed 6 bases from V and 7 bases from J, with 15 bases in between. The CDR3 totals 13 residues.